The table lists the clone carrying this TCR beta chain with a few counts. What it recognizes is unknown. Per the germline V gene, CDR1 is GTSNPN and CDR2 is SVGIG (reference sequence). V was clipped by 0 bases and J by 0 bases, with 9 bases between them. CDR3 length: 14 amino acids. The data were obtained in a study of T cell responses to AZD1222 COVID-19 vaccine. Whole-study results and caveats: Clonal diversity was possibly underestimated, and white British individuals and females predominated among donors.

Data came from immunoSEQ multiplex PCR; TCRdb stores just in-frame clones and leaves some out. The table shows around 130,000 clones, with 70% to 90% occurring only once. V and J are TRBV30 and TRBJ2-7; D gene unclear. This sample comprised peripheral blood, obtained 28 days after the second AZD1222 dose. The clonotype was recovered from an adult who received the AZD1222 COVID-19 vaccine. CDR3 in amino acids: CAWSVLGSSYEQYF. The CDR3 DNA reads as TGTGCCTGGAGTGTACTTGGGTCCTCCTACGAGCAGTACTTC. The full variable domain, with the rest looked up from reference TRBV30 and TRBJ2-7, is SQTIHQWPATLVQPVGSPLSLECTVEGTSNPNLYWYRQAAGRGLQLLFYSVGIGQISSEVPQNLSASRPQDRQFILSSKKLLLSDSGFYLCAWSVLGSSYEQYFGPGTRLTVT.